Detailed here is one T cell receptor (beta chain). The clone's antigen remains unknown. Base quality data are lacking; no much larger clone is found one base away. The data originate from a study of blood T cell dynamics during melanoma immunotherapy (dated by TCRdb to 2019 to 2021). Context from the whole study: All patients had metastatic melanoma and were given first-line pembrolizumab or nivolumab plus ipilimumab as standard of care in the United Kingdom. Peripheral T cell receptor repertoires of metastatic melanoma patients were profiled before and after one cycle of checkpoint inhibitor therapy to find early correlates of response. A training cohort was formed from consecutive patients, and a further independent group of patients from the same centre was pooled into an external validation set. Study-wide findings and limitations: Unlike progressors, patients who went on to achieve disease control showed a bifurcated reorganization of the PBMC repertoire at W3, with either increased clonality or increased diversity. Whether the T cell clones driving repertoire changes were melanoma-specific or reflected general immune activation could not be determined in the study. The relatively small sample size was recognized as a factor that could limit how well the results generalize.

This specimen's time point label, per the study, means: pre-treatment baseline. Blood samples were taken before treatment (T0) and at week 3 (W3), following the first cycle of checkpoint blockade. Except for two patients with rapid clinical progression, response was assessed 12 weeks after the first infusion by RECIST 1.1; disease control meant complete response, partial response or stable disease. Patients were not eligible if they had prior systemic cancer treatment, concomitant immunosuppressant therapy or synchronous other active malignancies. TCR beta was sequenced in both bulk PBMC and plasma cell-free DNA in order to track circulating cells as well as T cell turnover. PBMC were isolated from blood with Lymphoprep and SepMate tubes, followed by red cell lysis. QIAamp DNA Blood Mini kits were used to extract DNA from both PBMC and sorted T cell subsets. V is cut back by 4 bases and J by 3 bases, with 5 bases in the junction unmatched. Per the germline V gene (reference sequence), SGHNT is the CDR1 and YYREEE is the CDR2. The CDR3 has 14 amino acids, counting the end cysteine and phenylalanine. The DNA shown is the 42-base CDR3, in frame from base 1.

For every bulk PBMC sample, a fixed 350 ng of DNA was loaded. Following the manufacturer instructions, the immunoSEQ TCRb Assay kit was used to amplify TCR beta CDR3 sequences from genomic DNA. The KAPA Library Quantification Kit for Illumina platforms was used to quantify the pooled libraries by qPCR. Pooled libraries were sequenced on an Illumina NextSeq 500, clustered at about 0.55-1.2 pM. On the authors' methods: TCR data were analyzed using immunoSEQ ANALYZER and the R LymphoSeq package. A rearrangement efficiency score was calculated as productive divided by the sum of productive and non-productive CDR3 sequences. Clonality was measured with the Gini coefficient and diversity with the Renyi index at alpha=1, and both measures were compared pairwise between timepoints within each patient. Clonal relatedness used an edit distance of 3, and repertoire similarity used the Bhattacharyya coefficient, both computed in LymphoSeq. To classify response, a linear discriminant analysis based on week-3 changes in clonality and diversity was built using the R MASS and caret packages. This immuneACCESS table, as held by TCRdb, lists in-frame sequences with V and J called but not all clones. Of the missing ones, under half trace to an unresolved V gene in checked studies; the others have no known cause. Clonal size and the V and J genes are those of that table, whereas D and trimming came from the DNA. The sample data list roughly 9,500 clones, and 70% to 90% of these were observed just once. Jointly, the top ten make up under 35% of the sample.

This TCR was sampled from a human donor with melanoma. The sample here was blood, taken from a patient treated with checkpoint blockade. The chain employs TRBV5-4 and TRBJ2-5; 8 bases in the junction line up with TRBD1. DNA sequence: TGTGCCAGCAGCGCCCAGGGGGCTGAAGAGACCCAGTACTTC. It specifies CASSAQGAEETQYF.